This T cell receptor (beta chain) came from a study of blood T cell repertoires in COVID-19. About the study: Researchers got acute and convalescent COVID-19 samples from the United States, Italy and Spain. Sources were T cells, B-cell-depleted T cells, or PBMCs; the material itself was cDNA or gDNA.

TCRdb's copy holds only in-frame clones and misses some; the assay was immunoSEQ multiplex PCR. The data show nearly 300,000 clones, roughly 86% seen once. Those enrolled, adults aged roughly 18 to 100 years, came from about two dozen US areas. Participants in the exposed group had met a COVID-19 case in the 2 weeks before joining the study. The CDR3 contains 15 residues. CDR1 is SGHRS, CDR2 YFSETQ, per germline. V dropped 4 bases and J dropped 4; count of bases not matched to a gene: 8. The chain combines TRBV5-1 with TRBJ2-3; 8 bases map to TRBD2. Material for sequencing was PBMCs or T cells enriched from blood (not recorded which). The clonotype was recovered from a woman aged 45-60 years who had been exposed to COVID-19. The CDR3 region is CASSLTSGDSDTQYF. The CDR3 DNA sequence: TGCGCCAGCAGCCTTACTAGCGGTGATTCAGATACGCAGTATTTT.